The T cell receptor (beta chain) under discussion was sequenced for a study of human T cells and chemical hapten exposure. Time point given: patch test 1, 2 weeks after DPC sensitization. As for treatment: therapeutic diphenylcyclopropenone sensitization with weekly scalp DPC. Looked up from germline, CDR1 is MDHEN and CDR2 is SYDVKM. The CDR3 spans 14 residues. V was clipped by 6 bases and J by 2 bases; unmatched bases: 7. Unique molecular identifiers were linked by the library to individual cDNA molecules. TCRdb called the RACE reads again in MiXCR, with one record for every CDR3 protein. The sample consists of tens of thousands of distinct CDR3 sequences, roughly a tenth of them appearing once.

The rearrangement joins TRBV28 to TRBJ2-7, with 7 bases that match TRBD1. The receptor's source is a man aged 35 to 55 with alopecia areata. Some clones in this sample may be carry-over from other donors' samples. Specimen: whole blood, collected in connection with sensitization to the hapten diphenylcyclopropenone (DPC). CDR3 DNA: TGTGCCAGCAGAAGGACAGGATTCGCCTACGAGCAGTACTTC. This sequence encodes CASRRTGFAYEQYF.